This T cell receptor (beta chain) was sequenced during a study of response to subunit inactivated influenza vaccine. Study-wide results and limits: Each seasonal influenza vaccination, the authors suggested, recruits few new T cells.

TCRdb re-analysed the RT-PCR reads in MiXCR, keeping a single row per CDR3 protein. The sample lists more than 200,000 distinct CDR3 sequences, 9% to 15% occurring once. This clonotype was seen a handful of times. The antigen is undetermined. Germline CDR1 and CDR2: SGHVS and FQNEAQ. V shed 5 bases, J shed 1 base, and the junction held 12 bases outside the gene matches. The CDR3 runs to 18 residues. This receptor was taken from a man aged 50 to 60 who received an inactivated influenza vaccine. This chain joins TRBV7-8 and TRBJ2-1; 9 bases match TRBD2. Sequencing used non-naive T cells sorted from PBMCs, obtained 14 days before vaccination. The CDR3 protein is CASSVGLREGDSYNEQFF. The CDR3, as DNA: TGTGCCAGCAGCGTAGGTCTGCGGGAGGGCGATTCCTACAATGAGCAGTTCTTC.